This T cell receptor (beta chain) was profiled in a study of cytomegalovirus exposure and HLA in healthy donors. Germline CDR1 SGHVS, CDR2 FQNEAQ. The CDR3 covers 14 residues. V gave up 6 bases and J gave up 1 base, with 12 bases separating them. PCR amplification relied on 60 Vbeta primers (plus 13 Jbeta primers). Generated by immunoSEQ multiplex PCR, the TCRdb table keeps only in-frame clones and is missing some. The sample has more than 150,000 clones; around 84% are singletons. The receptor's source is a woman in her forties or fifties in good health and CMV-seropositive. The rearrangement joins TRBV7-8 to TRBJ1-1; D might be TRBD1 (5 bases). Sequenced sample: PBMCs. CDR3 DNA: TGTGCCAGCAGTCCCAGGGACTGGAACACTGAAGCTTTCTTT. Its translation: CASSPRDWNTEAFF.